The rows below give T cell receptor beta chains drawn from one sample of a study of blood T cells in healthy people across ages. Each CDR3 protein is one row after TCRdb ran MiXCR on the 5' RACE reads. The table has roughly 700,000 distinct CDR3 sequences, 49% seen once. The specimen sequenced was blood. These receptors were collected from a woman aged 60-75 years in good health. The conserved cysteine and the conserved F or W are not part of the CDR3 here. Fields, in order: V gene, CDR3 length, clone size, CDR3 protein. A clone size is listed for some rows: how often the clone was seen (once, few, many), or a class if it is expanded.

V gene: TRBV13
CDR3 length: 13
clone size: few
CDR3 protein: ASSAPGTGVGTQY

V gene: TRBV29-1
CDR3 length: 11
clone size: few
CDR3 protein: SVERQQQETQY

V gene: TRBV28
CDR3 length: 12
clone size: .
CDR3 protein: ASSSPRGTDTQY

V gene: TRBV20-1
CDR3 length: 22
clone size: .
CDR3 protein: SARQRGTSGTLPSLSSGANVLT

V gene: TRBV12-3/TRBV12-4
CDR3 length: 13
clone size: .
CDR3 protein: ASSLGQSNTGELF

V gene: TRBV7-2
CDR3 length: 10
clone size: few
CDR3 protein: ASRQANSPLH

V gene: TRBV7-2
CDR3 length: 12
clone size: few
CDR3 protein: ASSQRGTSYEQY

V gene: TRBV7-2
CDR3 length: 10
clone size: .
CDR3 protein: ASSIDKGPQH

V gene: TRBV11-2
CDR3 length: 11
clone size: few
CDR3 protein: ASSPQGFSPLH

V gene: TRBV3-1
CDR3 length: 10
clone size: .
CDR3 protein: ASSLKTGLQY

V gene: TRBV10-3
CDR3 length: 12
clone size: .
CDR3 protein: AISPTSGSYEQY

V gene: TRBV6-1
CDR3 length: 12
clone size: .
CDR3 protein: ASEVLAGVYEQY

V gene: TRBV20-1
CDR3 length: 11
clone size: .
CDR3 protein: SARDGRRDTQY

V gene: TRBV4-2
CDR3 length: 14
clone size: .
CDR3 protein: ASSQDNLGGLETQY

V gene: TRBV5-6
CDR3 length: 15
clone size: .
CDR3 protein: ASSLLDRGRQPYGYT

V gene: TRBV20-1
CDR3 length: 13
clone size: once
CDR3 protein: SASQGGTANTEAF